This T cell receptor beta chain was observed in a study of blood T cell repertoires in COVID-19 (dated by TCRdb to 2020 to 2021). The study in broad terms: Samples covering the acute and convalescent phases of COVID-19 were provided by collaborators in the United States, Italy and Spain. The material from the prospective study consisted of cDNA or gDNA derived from T cells, B-cell-depleted T cells, or PBMCs. Subjects who had been exposed to COVID-19, were actively infected with it, or had recovered from it provided the deeply sampled blood TCRbeta repertoires that made up the dataset. The repertoires were made available in a free public database intended to serve as a resource for research on the immune response to SARS-CoV-2. Samples came from the ongoing ImmuneRACE study (first 160 participants) plus 1,254 subjects from 6 global collaborators. Sample metadata almost always included a de-identified subject ID, COVID-19 status, age in years and sex. Where HLA class I and class II types were available, the types were taken from metadata supplied by the sample provider, not from assay-based typing.

Germline trimming: 6 bases from V, 6 bases from J; junction bases outside gene matches: 8. The CDR3 contains 14 residues, cysteine and phenylalanine counted. Here the CDR3 DNA is all that survives: 42 bases in frame from base 1. Per the germline V gene, MNHEY is the CDR1 and SVGAGI is the CDR2. As to this clone: Its recognized antigen is unknown. No clone much larger than this one lies a single base away; base qualities are absent.

The collaborating institutions used their own protocols to collect whole blood in K2EDTA tubes. Collaborator samples were shipped for TCRbeta analysis as frozen whole blood, isolated PBMCs, or DNA extracted from either sample type. Overall results and qualifications from the work: How much clinical and demographic metadata was included differed by source and by participant, and the metadata was provided uncurated.

TCRbeta CDR3 regions were amplified from genomic DNA by means of the immunoSEQ Assay, a bias-controlled multiplex PCR. For the original study's pipeline: Nucleated cell counts per sample were estimated from amplification of reference gene primers within the assay. To quantify the absolute abundance of each unique TCRbeta CDR3 rearrangement, sequence reads were collapsed and filtered. For each sample, productive Simpson clonality was calculated by taking the square root of Simpson's diversity index across productive rearrangements. What TCRdb holds here is the immuneACCESS table cut down to in-frame rearrangements. Part of the clones is not present; checked against another copy, under half of the missing clones reflect an unresolved V gene, and the others are unexplained. V, J and clone size are those of that table, while D and trimming were read from the DNA. This sample comprises some 30,000 clones, 80% to 85% of them detected only once. The biggest ten clones account for roughly 10% of the sample.

The chain was built from TRBV6-5 and TRBJ1-2, with 9 central nucleotides matching TRBD1. Sequencing used peripheral blood. The receptor was isolated from a man older than 75 with active COVID-19. The DNA sequence follows: TGTGCCAGCAGGAAAACAGGGGGCGCGGATGGCTACACCTTC. Translation gives CASRKTGGADGYTF.